This T cell receptor beta chain appears in the sequencing data of a study of blood T cell repertoires in COVID-19. Study background: From the United States, Italy and Spain came samples of acute and convalescent COVID-19. Nucleic acid was either cDNA or gDNA, and it came from T cells, B-cell-depleted T cells, or PBMCs.

This CDR3 is built from 19 residues. J lost 1 base, V lost 4 bases, and 9 bases had no gene match. Germline lookup yields CDR1 SGHTA and CDR2 FQGNSA. Methods used by the authors: Amplifying reference gene primers gave estimates of nucleated cell counts. TCRdb's table, derived via immunoSEQ multiplex PCR, lists solely in-frame clones and lacks some. D and trimming come from the DNA, and the V and J calls and clone size come from that table. The sample contains about 160,000 clones, roughly 82% of which appear only once. This receptor was obtained from a human donor with acute or convalescent COVID-19. The donor label of this sample is uncertain. The chain joins TRBV7-2 to TRBJ2-2; 13 bases line up with TRBD2. The sample consisted of peripheral blood. DNA of the CDR3: TGTGCCAGCAGCTCACCCGGGACTAGCGGGGCCCTGAACACCGGGGAGCTGTTTTTT. Residues: CASSSPGTSGALNTGELFF.